The clone carrying this T cell receptor beta chain occurred a few times. Its cognate antigen is unknown. The data stem from a study of T-cell reconstitution after alpha-beta-depleted transplantation in children. Findings of the study overall: Diversity and T-cell counts at one year after transplant derived mostly from new T cells. Several hundred expanded graft clones reportedly supplied alpha-beta T cells about two months after transplant. Elevated TCRbeta diversity at day 60 was traced, in some patients, to surviving recipient T cells and thymic progenitors.

Unique molecular identifiers featured in how the TCRbeta library was prepared. TCRdb used MiXCR to reprocess the PCR reads, holding one entry per CDR3 protein. Here the sample spans approximately 1,000,000 distinct CDR3 sequences, roughly 29% being singletons. The specimen was PBMCs, mostly from graft donor cells, collected 360 days after TCRalphabeta/CD19-depleted stem cell transplant. The sequence derives from a boy in the first two years of life who had a stem cell transplant for SCID, so the T cells may come from the graft donor.

For the CDR3, the DNA is TGTGCCAGCAGCCCTCGACTAGCGGGGGGGACATCCTACAATGAGCAGTTCTTC. Translated, it gives CASSPRLAGGTSYNEQFF. The rearrangement links TRBV9 to TRBJ2-1; 14 nucleotides agree with TRBD2. The CDR3 runs 18 residues. Germline CDR1 and CDR2: SGDLS and YYNGEE. With V trimmed by 4 bases and J by 1 base, 7 bases remained unmatched. The variable domain in full, with the rest retrieved from reference TRBV9 and TRBJ2-1, is DSGVTQTPKHLITATGQRVTLRCSPRSGDLSVYWYQQSLDQGLQFLIQYYNGEERAKGNILERFSAQQFPDLHSELNLSSLELGDSALYFCASSPRLAGGTSYNEQFFGPGTRLTVL.